The 29 T cell receptor beta chains presented below share a single source sample, sequenced in a study of blood T cell repertoires in COVID-19. TCRdb's copy holds only in-frame clones and misses some; the assay was immunoSEQ multiplex PCR. The sample consists of hundreds of thousands of clones, nearly 90% of them appearing once. Material: PBMCs or T cells enriched from blood (not recorded which). These receptors all come from a woman under 30 with acute COVID-19.

The chain joins TRBV28 to TRBJ2-1, with 7 bases lining up with TRBD1. V lost 4 bases, J lost 9 bases, and 6 bases stayed unmatched. Germline V gene data show CDR1 as MDHEN and CDR2 as SYDVKM. The CDR3 has 13 residues. CDR3 amino acids: CASSSRQGSEQFF. The CDR3 nucleotides are TGTGCCAGCAGTTCTCGACAGGGAAGTGAGCAGTTCTTC.

This chain joins TRBV7-2 and TRBJ1-5, with TRBD1 matching over 7 bases. The V segment lost 0 bases and the J segment 6 bases; nucleotides outside the gene matches: 8. The CDR3 extends over 16 amino acids. Germline V lookup: CDR1 SGHTA, CDR2 FQGNSA. The DNA for the CDR3 is TGTGCCAGCAGCTTAGCGGGCAGGGGGGCGGGTCAGCCCCAGCATTTT. This sequence encodes CASSLAGRGAGQPQHF.

V usage is TRBV4-2 and J usage is TRBJ2-3; D is perhaps TRBD1 (7 bases). Germline CDR1 is LGHNA and CDR2 is YNFKEQ. The V end lost 4 bases, the J end lost 3 bases, and 14 bases lay between the germline ends. This CDR3 contains 15 residues. The DNA of the CDR3 is TGTGCCAGCAGCCCTCAGGGGGGCCAAACAGATACGCAGTATTTT. This codes for CASSPQGGQTDTQYF.

The CDR3 loop reads CAIGPGGNTGELFF. The CDR3, as DNA: TGTGCCATTGGGCCGGGAGGGAACACCGGGGAGCTGTTTTTT. The chain joins TRBV10-3 to TRBJ2-2, with 7 bases fitting TRBD2. The V segment lost 9 bases and the J segment 1 base; nucleotides outside the gene matches: 5. The germline gives CDR1 ENHRY, CDR2 SYGVKD. CDR3 size: 14 residues.

The chain links TRBV10-3 to TRBJ2-3, with 8 bases lining up with TRBD2. J gave up 7 bases and V 10 bases, and 10 bases lay outside the gene matches. The CDR3 totals 13 residues. Germline-derived CDR1 and CDR2 are ENHRY and SYGVKD. CDR3: CATKGLDINTQYF. DNA of the CDR3: TGTGCCACCAAGGGACTAGATATAAATACGCAGTATTTT.

This clone was seen once. V gene TRBV11-2 combines with J gene TRBJ2-1; TRBD2 aligns across 13 bases. The V gene's germline CDR1 is SGHAT and CDR2 FQNNGV. Trimming removed 4 bases from V and 6 bases from J; junction bases left unmatched: 9. The CDR3 extends over 17 amino acids. The CDR3 reads CASSSPQGLAGINEQFF. The CDR3 DNA sequence: TGTGCCAGCAGCTCCCCACAGGGACTAGCGGGAATCAATGAGCAGTTCTTC.

This clone has a single count. V and J are TRBV6-5 and TRBJ2-2; D might be TRBD1 (6 bases). V was cut by 0 bases and J by 8 bases, with 13 bases left in between. Germline V gene data show CDR1 as MNHEY and CDR2 as SVGAGI. The CDR3 runs to 15 residues. The CDR3 DNA reads as TGTGCCAGCAGTTACTCGACGCAGGGGATGGGGGAGCTGTTTTTT. Translated: CASSYSTQGMGELFF.

This clone has a handful of counts. The CDR3 DNA reads as TGTGCCAGCAGCCAAGTGTATCGGACTGGACTAGCGGGACAAGAGACCCAGTACTTC. It specifies CASSQVYRTGLAGQETQYF. The V call is TRBV4-2, the J call TRBJ2-5; TRBD2 aligns across 12 bases. V lost 1 base, J lost 2 bases, and 11 bases stayed unmatched. CDR1 is LGHNA and CDR2 is YNFKEQ in the germline V gene. The CDR3 covers 19 residues.

Only a few counts were recorded for this clone. This CDR3 is CASSTDRPEGSPLHF. Here the CDR3 DNA reads TGTGCCAGCAGCACCGACCGGCCGGAGGGATCACCCCTCCACTTT. The gene calls are TRBV21-1 and TRBJ1-6. TRBV21-1 is an annotated pseudogene. The CDR3 has 15 residues.

The V call is TRBV20-1, the J call TRBJ2-7; 11 positions match TRBD2. The germline V gene encodes CDR1 DFQATT and CDR2 SNEGSKA (reference sequence). Trimming at V came to 3 bases and at J to 7 bases, leaving 8 bases not matched to a gene. The CDR3 is made up of 14 amino acids. For the CDR3, the DNA is TGCAGTGCTAGTGTAGCGGGAGGGCCGAGGGAGCAGTACTTC. Its translation is CSASVAGGPREQYF.

The chain carries TRBV7-9 and TRBJ2-1; 7 bases align to TRBD2. The CDR3 extends over 18 amino acids. Unmatched junction bases numbered 15, after V lost 4 bases and J lost 3 bases. Looked up from germline, CDR1 is SEHNR and CDR2 is FQNEAQ (reference sequence). The CDR3 loop reads CASSSRFDRDYGYNEQFF. CDR3 nucleotide sequence: TGTGCCAGCAGCTCGCGTTTTGACCGGGACTACGGCTACAATGAGCAGTTCTTC.

This sequence joins TRBV2 and TRBJ2-3, with TRBD2 as a possible D gene (10 bases). With 4 bases removed from V and 3 bases from J, the gap between germline ends came to 23 bases. The CDR3 is 18 amino acids. The germline V gene has CDR1 SNHLY and CDR2 FYNNEI. The CDR3 DNA sequence: TGTGCCAGCAGTGGGAGACAGGGGGGTAGCGGGAGGACAGATACGCAGTATTTT. Encoded protein: CASSGRQGGSGRTDTQYF.

This clone came up once. V usage is TRBV7-9 and J usage is TRBJ1-2; 7 positions agree with TRBD1. Trimming removed 5 bases from V and 4 bases from J; junction bases left unmatched: 7. This CDR3 contains 14 residues. Germline V CDR1 and CDR2: SEHNR, FQNEAQ (reference sequence). CDR3 sequence (DNA): TGTGCCAGCAGCCCGGGACAGACCTCCTATGGCTACACCTTC. Its protein product is CASSPGQTSYGYTF. The full variable domain, completed using reference TRBV7-9 and TRBJ1-2, is DTGVSQNPRHKITKRGQNVTFRCDPISEHNRLYWYRQTLGQGPEFLTYFQNEAQLEKSRLLSDRFSAERPKGSFSTLEIQRTEQGDSAMYLCASSPGQTSYGYTFGSGTRLTVV.

CDR3 loop: CASTLVGGLSNEQFF. CDR3 coding DNA: TGTGCCAGCACCCTCGTGGGAGGGCTCAGCAATGAGCAGTTCTTC. The chain is built from TRBV11-2 and TRBJ2-1, with 7 bases lining up with TRBD2. V shed 7 bases, J shed 6 bases, and the junction held 12 bases outside the gene matches. Germline V gene lookup returns CDR1 SGHAT and CDR2 FQNNGV. This CDR3 has 15 residues.

The V gene is TRBV12-5, the J gene TRBJ2-1; 8 bases line up with TRBD2. The V gene end was trimmed by 0 bases and the J gene end by 7 bases; junction bases not matched to a gene: 29. The CDR3 loop spans 23 amino acids. Germline CDR1 LGHNT, CDR2 FRNRAP. Here the CDR3 reads CASGLVPPKTGTRDRNHGNEQFF. CDR3 in DNA: TGTGCTAGTGGTTTGGTACCCCCCAAGACCGGGACTAGGGATCGTAACCACGGGAATGAGCAGTTCTTC.

The rearrangement uses TRBV7-9 and TRBJ1-4; D uncertain. This CDR3 comprises 14 residues. V was pared by 2 bases and J by 2 bases, with 6 bases between. Germline CDR1 and CDR2: SEHNR and FQNEAQ (reference sequence). Here the CDR3 reads CASSLTGTNEKLFF. For the CDR3, the DNA is TGTGCCAGCAGCTTAACGGGGACTAATGAAAAACTGTTTTTT.

The count of this clone is one. This chain joins TRBV10-3 and TRBJ2-1, with 9 positions matching TRBD2. Germline V CDR1 and CDR2: ENHRY, SYGVKD. The trim removed 0 bases at V and 8 bases at J, leaving 8 bases unmatched. CDR3 length: 16 amino acids. This CDR3 reads CAISESVAGGLHEQFF. In DNA form, the CDR3 reads TGTGCCATCAGTGAGTCGGTTGCGGGAGGGCTTCATGAGCAGTTCTTC.

V and J are TRBV10-1 and TRBJ2-1, with a tentative D call TRBD2 (5 bases). Deletions cut 0 bases from V and 4 bases from J, with 7 bases between. CDR3 size: 14 residues. Germline loops: CDR1 WNHNN, CDR2 SYGVQD (reference sequence). The CDR3 sequence is CASSESAVYNEQFF. CDR3 sequence (DNA): TGCGCCAGCAGTGAGTCAGCGGTGTACAATGAGCAGTTCTTC.

The chain joins TRBV7-3 to TRBJ2-3, with no clear D. Trimming removed 6 bases at V and 1 base at J, with 5 bases between. CDR1 and CDR2 (germline): SGHTA, FQGTGA. The CDR3 covers 12 residues. The CDR3 DNA reads as TGTGCCAGCAGTACGGGCACAGATACGCAGTATTTT. This encodes CASSTGTDTQYF.

The V call is TRBV18, the J call TRBJ1-4; TRBD1 matches at 7 bases. There are 14 residues in the CDR3. V trimming: 4 bases; J trimming: 4 bases; junction bases outside the gene matches: 3. The germline CDR1 and CDR2 sequences are KGHSH and LQKENI. CDR3 loop: CASSLQGSNEKLFF. CDR3 DNA sequence: TGTGCCAGCTCACTACAGGGGAGTAATGAAAAACTGTTTTTT.

V is TRBV28 and J is TRBJ1-2; 8 bases agree with TRBD1. The V gene end was trimmed by 6 bases and the J gene end by 7 bases; junction bases not matched to a gene: 16. The V gene's germline CDR1 is MDHEN and CDR2 SYDVKM. The CDR3 consists of 16 residues. This chain's CDR3 is CASSGGSAGGLGGYTF. The CDR3 bases are TGTGCCAGCAGCGGGGGAAGTGCAGGGGGCTTGGGTGGCTACACCTTC.

This clone was seen more than once but under ten times. V is TRBV9 and J is TRBJ1-2; D gene uncertain. This CDR3 is built from 15 residues. Per the germline V gene, CDR1 is SGDLS and CDR2 is YYNGEE. Between the trimmed V and J ends, which lost 4 bases and 2 bases, there was a span of 15 bases. As DNA, the CDR3 is TGTGCCAGCAGCTCACAATCGACAATCAACTATGGCTACACCTTC. Encoded protein: CASSSQSTINYGYTF. The variable domain in full, completed from reference TRBV9 and TRBJ1-2, reads DSGVTQTPKHLITATGQRVTLRCSPRSGDLSVYWYQQSLDQGLQFLIQYYNGEERAKGNILERFSAQQFPDLHSELNLSSLELGDSALYFCASSSQSTINYGYTFGSGTRLTVV.

V is TRBV6-2 or TRBV6-3 and J is TRBJ2-2; D might be TRBD2 (5 bases). Germline loops: CDR1 MNHEY, CDR2 SVGEGT. CDR3 length: 16 residues. Deletions cut 2 bases from V and 1 base from J, with 11 bases between. CDR3 in DNA: TGTGCCAGCAGTTACCGGGCGGGCTTGAACACCGGGGAGCTGTTTTTT. The encoded protein is CASSYRAGLNTGELFF.

V gene TRBV4-2 combines with J gene TRBJ2-5, with D possibly TRBD1 on 6 matching bases. This CDR3 comprises 15 residues. CDR1 is LGHNA, CDR2 YNFKEQ, per germline. The V end was cut by 0 bases, the J end by 2 bases, with 10 bases between. Written as DNA, the CDR3 is TGTGCCAGCAGCCAAGATCGTGGACAGCAAGAGACCCAGTACTTC. Protein sequence: CASSQDRGQQETQYF.

This sequence joins TRBV2 and TRBJ1-2; a weak D match, TRBD1 (6 bases). The germline CDR1 and CDR2 sequences are SNHLY and FYNNEI. The V and J ends lost 8 bases and 3 bases respectively, with 16 bases between them. This CDR3 has 14 residues. The DNA of the CDR3 is TGTGCCAGCTATCAAAGGGCAGGGGACTATGGCTACACCTTC. Translating it yields CASYQRAGDYGYTF.

The chain carries TRBV4-1 and TRBJ1-1; D gene uncertain. CDR1 is MGHRA and CDR2 is YSYEKL in the germline V gene. Deletions cut 0 bases from V and 1 base from J, with 9 bases between. CDR3 length: 15 amino acids. As DNA, the CDR3 is TGCGCCAGCAGCCAAGATATCAGAGGGAACACTGAAGCTTTCTTT. Its translation is CASSQDIRGNTEAFF.

The table lists this clone with a few counts. The chain recombines TRBV10-2 with TRBJ2-7; weak D call: TRBD1 (5 bases). Germline lookup yields CDR1 WSHSY and CDR2 SAAADI. This CDR3 is 20 amino acids long. Deletions cut 2 bases from V and 2 bases from J, with 28 bases between. The CDR3 DNA reads as TGCGCCAGCAGTGAGAGGGGAAGGCGTGGGGCAGCCCAGGAACCCTACGAGCAGTACTTC. Translation: CASSERGRRGAAQEPYEQYF.

V usage is TRBV18 and J usage is TRBJ1-2; TRBD1 matches at 7 bases. The CDR3 has 16 residues. J gave up 4 bases and V 0 bases, and 8 bases lay outside the gene matches. From germline, CDR1 is KGHSH and CDR2 LQKENI. CDR3 bases: TGTGCCAGCTCACCACCGTCAACAGGGGCCGGCTATGGCTACACCTTC. Translating it yields CASSPPSTGAGYGYTF.

The J gene is TRBJ1-1, the V gene TRBV6-1, with D perhaps matching TRBD1 (5 bases). V was trimmed by 0 bases and J by 4 bases, leaving 12 bases between them. The germline gives CDR1 MNHNS, CDR2 SASEGT. There are 15 residues in the CDR3. Here the CDR3 reads CASSEAHGGSTEAFF. The CDR3, as DNA: TGTGCCAGCAGTGAAGCGCATGGGGGGTCCACTGAAGCTTTCTTT.